This T cell receptor beta chain was sequenced for a study of cytomegalovirus exposure and HLA in healthy donors. Looked up from germline, CDR1 is SGHTA and CDR2 is FQGNSA. The CDR3 runs 16 residues. V gave up 3 bases and J gave up 1 base; unmatched junction bases: 4. The repertoire was sequenced with immunoSEQ multiplex PCR; TCRdb's copy has only in-frame clones and lacks some. This repertoire shows some 120,000 clones, 85% to 90% found once; its top ten account for under 2.5%. This clonotype was sampled from a woman aged 30 to 39 in good health and CMV-seronegative. This chain joins TRBV7-2 and TRBJ1-1; 11 bases match TRBD1. The sequencing input was PBMCs. CDR3 in DNA: TGTGCCAGCAGCTTGTCTGGGACAGGGGGGAACACTGAAGCTTTCTTT. It is translated as CASSLSGTGGNTEAFF.